The 19 T cell receptor beta chains listed next were all sequenced from one sample in a study of long-term antiretroviral therapy in people with HIV. Survey-level immunoSEQ v3.0 assays were run. TCRdb's table, derived via immunoSEQ multiplex PCR, lists solely in-frame clones and lacks some. Here the sample spans under 15,000 clones, about four fifths being singletons. Source: unsorted PBMCs, taken around 8.1 years after starting antiretroviral therapy. These TCRs come from a man aged 45 to 65 with HIV.

This clone was recorded a few times. The chain couples TRBV7-9 to TRBJ2-7; D is possibly TRBD1 (6 bases). CDR1 and CDR2 (germline): SEHNR, FQNEAQ (reference sequence). CDR3 length equals 17 residues. Trimming took off 5 bases at V and 1 base at J, with 21 bases between the two ends. The CDR3 reads CASSTTRSGDPSYEQYF. Here the CDR3 DNA reads TGTGCCAGCAGCACGACTCGCTCAGGGGACCCTTCCTACGAGCAGTACTTC.

The gene calls are TRBV4-1 and TRBJ2-1; 9 bases agree with TRBD1. Germline V gene sequence: CDR1 MGHRA, CDR2 YSYEKL. The CDR3 has 16 residues. V trimming: 0 bases; J trimming: 2 bases; junction bases outside the gene matches: 2. The DNA of the CDR3 is TGCGCCAGCAGCCAAGATGGGACAGGGACCTACAATGAGCAGTTCTTC. Amino acids: CASSQDGTGTYNEQFF.

This chain connects TRBV5-8 to TRBJ2-7, with D tentatively TRBD1 or TRBD2 (5 bases each). Germline loops: CDR1 SGHTS, CDR2 YDEGEE. V shed 3 bases and J shed 0 bases, with 10 bases lying between them. There are 14 residues in the CDR3. The CDR3 is CASSYGTDSYEQYF. As DNA, the CDR3 is TGTGCCAGCAGCTACGGGACGGACTCCTACGAGCAGTACTTC.

The rearrangement joins TRBV27 to TRBJ1-2; tentatively, D is TRBD1 (5 bases). The CDR3 contains 15 residues. In germline, CDR1 is MNHEY, CDR2 SMNVEV (reference sequence). The ends were cut back, 6 bases at V and 5 bases at J, with 19 bases in the middle. The CDR3 DNA sequence: TGTGCCAGCAGCGGCGGTGTGGATGCAGGGTATGGCTACACCTTC. Its protein product is CASSGGVDAGYGYTF.

For this clone: This CDR3 is also generated by other DNA sequences in the sample. The chain recombines TRBV7-9 with TRBJ2-7, with D perhaps TRBD1 or TRBD2 (7 bases each). Per the germline V gene, CDR1 is SEHNR and CDR2 is FQNEAQ (reference sequence). Trimming shortened V by 5 bases and J by 3 bases, and 11 bases separated the two germline ends. CDR3 length: 13 residues. In DNA, the CDR3 is TGTGCCAGCAGCCCAGGGGGGGACTACGAGCAGTACTTC. This sequence encodes CASSPGGDYEQYF. Together with reference TRBV7-9 and TRBJ2-7, the CDR3 gives the full variable domain: DTGVSQNPRHKITKRGQNVTFRCDPISEHNRLYWYRQTLGQGPEFLTYFQNEAQLEKSRLLSDRFSAERPKGSFSTLEIQRTEQGDSAMYLCASSPGGDYEQYFGPGTRLTVT.

CDR3 bases: TGTGCCAGCGCTGGTGGCGGGGGGTTCTGGTACGAGCAGTACTTC. It yields the protein CASAGGGGFWYEQYF. J is TRBJ2-7 and V is TRBV7-8; 8 nucleotides match TRBD2. The CDR3 spans 15 residues. Germline V CDR1 and CDR2: SGHVS, FQNEAQ. With 8 bases clipped from V and 4 bases from J, the junction kept 13 bases outside the gene matches.

V usage is TRBV27 and J usage is TRBJ2-1, with D possibly matching TRBD1 (5 bases). Germline V CDR1 and CDR2: MNHEY, SMNVEV (reference sequence). Trimming removed 4 bases at V and 2 bases at J, with 12 bases between. The CDR3 is made up of 15 amino acids. The CDR3 reads CASSYGQGTYNEQFF. The CDR3 DNA is TGTGCCAGCAGTTATGGGCAGGGCACCTACAATGAGCAGTTCTTC.

This chain joins TRBV13 and TRBJ2-3, with TRBD2 identical over 15 bases. J was trimmed by 2 bases and V by 2 bases; bases with no gene match: 5. Germline V gene data show CDR1 as PRHDT and CDR2 as FYEKMQ (reference sequence). The length of the CDR3 is 18 residues. The CDR3 bases are TGTGCCAGCAGCTTAAAGGGACTAGCGGGGGGAATCACAGATACGCAGTATTTT. Protein: CASSLKGLAGGITDTQYF.

V is TRBV21-1 and J is TRBJ1-6. TRBV21-1 is given as a pseudogene. CDR3 length: 15 residues. CDR3 nucleotide sequence: TGTGCCAGCAGCAAAGCGAAGGAGAGAAATTCACCCCTCCACTTT. Translated: CASSKAKERNSPLHF.

This chain joins TRBV18 and TRBJ1-4, with 7 bases identical to TRBD1. Trimming took 3 bases from V and 6 from J; bases not matched to a gene: 7. This CDR3 has 15 amino acids. Germline V gives CDR1 KGHSH, CDR2 LQKENI. The CDR3: CASSPLDREDEKLFF. CDR3 coding DNA: TGTGCCAGCTCACCTTTAGACAGGGAAGATGAAAAACTGTTTTTT.

Remarks on this clone: Its ends do not fully match the called genes, so a read error is possible. The gene calls are TRBV6-5 and TRBJ1-1; TRBD1 matches at 8 bases. The CDR3 is 14 residues long. Looked up from germline, CDR1 is MNHEY and CDR2 is SVGAGI. This CDR3 is CAISGGTGDTEAFF. Here the CDR3 DNA reads TGTGCCATCAGTGGTGGGACAGGCGACACTGAAGCTTTCTTT.

This clone was seen more than once but under ten times. The chain couples TRBV4-1 to TRBJ2-1; 13 bases are shared with TRBD2. Germline V gene sequence: CDR1 MGHRA, CDR2 YSYEKL. The CDR3 is 15 amino acids. V was pared by 3 bases and J by 7 bases, with 3 bases of the junction left unmatched. CDR3 sequence: CASSQGLAGRNEQFF. The CDR3 DNA is TGCGCCAGCAGCCAGGGACTAGCGGGACGGAATGAGCAGTTCTTC.

The chain joins TRBV5-6 to TRBJ2-3, with D perhaps matching TRBD2 (5 bases). The CDR3 is 14 residues long. V gave up 2 bases and J gave up 4 bases, with 11 bases separating them. Germline values: CDR1 SGHDT, CDR2 YYEEEE. This CDR3 is CASSLADRADTQYF. The CDR3 DNA is TGTGCCAGCAGCTTAGCGGATCGGGCAGATACGCAGTATTTT.

The rearrangement uses TRBV5-1 and TRBJ2-3; TRBD1 matches 8 bases. The CDR3 is 14 residues long. Germline V lookup: CDR1 SGHRS, CDR2 YFSETQ. V was pared by 6 bases and J by 5 bases, with 8 bases of the junction left unmatched. CDR3 in DNA: TGCGCCAGCATCCCGGACAGGGATCAAGATACGCAGTATTTT. Its protein product is CASIPDRDQDTQYF.

The chain joins TRBV7-3 to TRBJ2-1; 8 nucleotides align to TRBD2. The CDR3 spans 16 residues. Germline trimming cut 2 bases from V and 3 bases from J; bases unmatched to any gene: 6. CDR1 is SGHTA, CDR2 FQGTGA, per germline. In DNA, the CDR3 is TGTGCCAGCAGCTTAGGGGGGCTAGCGGGCTACAATGAGCAGTTCTTC. It translates to CASSLGGLAGYNEQFF.

V gene TRBV29-1 combines with J gene TRBJ1-4; D unresolved. CDR1 is SQVTM, CDR2 ANQGSEA, per germline. Trimming removed 4 bases at V and 0 bases at J, with 9 bases between. The CDR3 is made up of 14 amino acids. The CDR3 is CSVVGTATNEKLFF. As DNA, the CDR3 is TGCAGCGTTGTCGGTACAGCAACTAATGAAAAACTGTTTTTT. Drawing the rest from reference TRBV29-1 and TRBJ1-4, the complete variable domain is SAVISQKPSRDICQRGTSLTIQCQVDSQVTMMFWYRQQPGQSLTLIATANQGSEATYESGFVIDKFPISRPNLTFSTLTVSNMSPEDSSIYLCSVVGTATNEKLFFGSGTQLSVL.

As DNA, the CDR3 is TGTGCCAGCACCGACGGGACCTTTGGCTACACCTTC. This encodes CASTDGTFGYTF. The rearrangement joins TRBV6-6 to TRBJ1-2; D possibly corresponds to TRBD1 (5 bases). Trimming removed 7 bases from V and 7 bases from J, with 13 bases in between. The CDR3 is made up of 12 amino acids. The germline CDR1 and CDR2 sequences are MNHNY and SVGAGI (reference sequence).

The genes are TRBV14 and TRBJ2-1, with 10 bases fitting TRBD2. With V trimmed by 7 bases and J by 5 bases, 14 bases remained unmatched. CDR3 size: 17 residues. The V gene's germline CDR1 is SGHDN and CDR2 FVKESK. The CDR3 DNA reads as TGTGCCAGCAAGGAACTAGCGGGGCCCGGGAGAGACAATGAGCAGTTCTTC. Its translation is CASKELAGPGRDNEQFF. Complete variable domain (other parts from reference TRBV14 and TRBJ2-1): EAGVTQFPSHSVIEKGQTVTLRCDPISGHDNLYWYRRVMGKEIKFLLHFVKESKQDESGMPNNRFLAERTGGTYSTLKVQPAELEDSGVYFCASKELAGPGRDNEQFFGPGTRLTVL.

This rearrangement joins TRBV5-1 to TRBJ1-2; TRBD1 matches 9 bases. The CDR3 runs 17 residues. V was clipped by 4 bases and J by 0 bases; unmatched bases: 10. The germline V gene has CDR1 SGHRS and CDR2 YFSETQ. CDR3 in DNA: TGCGCCAGCAGCCGGGCGAGCGGGACAGGGACTAACTATGGCTACACCTTC. Protein sequence: CASSRASGTGTNYGYTF.